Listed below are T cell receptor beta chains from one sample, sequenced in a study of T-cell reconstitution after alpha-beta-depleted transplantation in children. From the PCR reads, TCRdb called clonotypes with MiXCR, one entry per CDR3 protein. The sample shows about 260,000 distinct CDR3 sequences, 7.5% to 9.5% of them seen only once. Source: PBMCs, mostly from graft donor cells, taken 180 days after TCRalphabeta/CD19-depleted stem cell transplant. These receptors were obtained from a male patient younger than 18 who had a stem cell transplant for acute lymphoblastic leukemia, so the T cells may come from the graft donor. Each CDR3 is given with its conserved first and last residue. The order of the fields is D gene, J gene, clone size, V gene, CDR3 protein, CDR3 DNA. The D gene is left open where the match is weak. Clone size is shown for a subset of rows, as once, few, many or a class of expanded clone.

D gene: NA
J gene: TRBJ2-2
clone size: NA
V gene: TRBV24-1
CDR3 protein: CATSEPSRDTGELFF
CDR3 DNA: TGTGCCACCAGTGAACCCTCTAGGGACACCGGGGAGCTGTTTTTT

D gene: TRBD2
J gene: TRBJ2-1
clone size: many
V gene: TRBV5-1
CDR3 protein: CASSPEFSAGSYNEQFF
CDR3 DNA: TGCGCCAGCAGCCCCGAATTCTCAGCGGGGTCCTACAATGAGCAGTTCTTC

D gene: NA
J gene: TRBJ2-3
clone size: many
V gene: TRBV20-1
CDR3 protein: CSARDVRKTSDTQYF
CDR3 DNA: TGCAGTGCTAGAGATGTGCGTAAGACATCAGATACGCAGTATTTT

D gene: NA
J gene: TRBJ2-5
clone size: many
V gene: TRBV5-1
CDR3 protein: CASSFPDVIQETQYF
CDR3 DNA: TGCGCCAGCAGCTTCCCGGACGTCATCCAAGAGACCCAGTACTTC

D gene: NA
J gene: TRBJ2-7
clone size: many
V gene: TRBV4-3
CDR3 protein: CASSRSRGYYEQYF
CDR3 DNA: TGCGCCAGCAGCCGAAGTAGGGGGTACTACGAGCAGTACTTC

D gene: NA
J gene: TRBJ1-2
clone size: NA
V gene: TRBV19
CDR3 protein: CASSPGHTTLYGYTF
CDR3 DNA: TGTGCCAGTAGTCCGGGACATACTACCCTCTATGGCTACACCTTC

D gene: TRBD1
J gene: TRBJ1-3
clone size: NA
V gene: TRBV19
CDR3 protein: CACRLMTGGGNTIYF
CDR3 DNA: TGTGCCTGCCGACTGATGACAGGGGGAGGAAACACCATATATTTT

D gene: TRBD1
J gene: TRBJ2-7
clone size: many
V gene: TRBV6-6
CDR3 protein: CASSRPGQGTYEQYF
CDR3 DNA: TGTGCCAGCAGCCGCCCGGGACAGGGGACTTACGAGCAGTACTTC

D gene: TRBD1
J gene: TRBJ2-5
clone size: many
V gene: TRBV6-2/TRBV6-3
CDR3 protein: CASRYRGRPGETQYF
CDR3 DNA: TGTGCCAGCAGGTACAGGGGGCGCCCGGGAGAGACCCAGTACTTC

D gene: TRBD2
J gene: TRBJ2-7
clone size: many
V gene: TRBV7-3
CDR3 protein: CASSSRGGGASASYEQYF
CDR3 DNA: TGTGCCAGCAGCTCCCGCGGGGGTGGGGCTAGCGCGTCCTACGAGCAGTACTTC

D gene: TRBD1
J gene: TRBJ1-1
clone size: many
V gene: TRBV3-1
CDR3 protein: CASGGLKLDRGPRMNTEAFF
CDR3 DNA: TGTGCCAGCGGGGGGCTAAAACTTGACAGGGGGCCGAGGATGAACACTGAAGCTTTCTTT

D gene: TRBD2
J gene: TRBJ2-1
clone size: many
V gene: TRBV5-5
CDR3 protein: CASSLAGTTSGGEQFF
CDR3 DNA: TGTGCCAGCAGCTTGGCGGGAACGACTAGCGGGGGTGAGCAGTTCTTC

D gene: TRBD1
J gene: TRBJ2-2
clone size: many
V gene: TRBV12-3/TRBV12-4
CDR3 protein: CASSGTAAGELFF
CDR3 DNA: TGTGCCAGCAGTGGGACAGCGGCAGGGGAGCTGTTTTTT

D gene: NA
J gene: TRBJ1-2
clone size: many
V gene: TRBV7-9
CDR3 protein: CASSLTGGTPSRYGYTF
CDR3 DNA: TGTGCCAGCAGCTTAACCGGGGGGACGCCCAGTAGGTATGGCTACACCTTC

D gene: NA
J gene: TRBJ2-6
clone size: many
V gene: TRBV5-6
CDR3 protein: CASSPSTGSGANVLTF
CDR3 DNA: TGTGCCAGCAGCCCTAGCACGGGTTCTGGGGCCAACGTCCTGACTTTC

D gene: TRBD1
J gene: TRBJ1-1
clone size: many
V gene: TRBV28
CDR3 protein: CASRFFGQGRTEAFF
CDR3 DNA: TGTGCCAGCAGATTCTTCGGACAGGGAAGGACTGAAGCTTTCTTT

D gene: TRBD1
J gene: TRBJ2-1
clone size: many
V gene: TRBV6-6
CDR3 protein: CASTRPGQGGKEQFF
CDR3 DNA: TGTGCCAGCACCCGTCCGGGACAGGGAGGAAAGGAGCAGTTCTTC

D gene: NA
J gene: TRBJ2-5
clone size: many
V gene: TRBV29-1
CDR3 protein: CSVGFRVQETQYF
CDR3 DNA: TGCAGCGTTGGGTTCCGGGTCCAAGAGACCCAGTACTTC

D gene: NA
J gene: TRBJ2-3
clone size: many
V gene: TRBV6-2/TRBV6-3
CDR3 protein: CASSYPPSDTQYF
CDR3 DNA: TGTGCCAGCAGTTACCCACCGTCAGATACGCAGTATTTT

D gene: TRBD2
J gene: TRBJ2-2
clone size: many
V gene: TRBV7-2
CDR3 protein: CASSFPSGRIGELFF
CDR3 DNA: TGTGCCAGCAGCTTCCCTAGCGGGAGGATCGGGGAGCTGTTTTTT

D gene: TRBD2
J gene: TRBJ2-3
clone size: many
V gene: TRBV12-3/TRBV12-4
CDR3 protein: CASSLRGSGVRTDTQYF
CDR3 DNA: TGTGCCAGCAGTTTGCGAGGTAGCGGGGTACGCACAGATACGCAGTATTTT

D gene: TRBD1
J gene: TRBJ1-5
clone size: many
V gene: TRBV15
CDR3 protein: CATSRVGQGARQPQHF
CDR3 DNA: TGTGCCACCAGCAGAGTAGGGCAGGGGGCACGACAGCCCCAGCATTTT

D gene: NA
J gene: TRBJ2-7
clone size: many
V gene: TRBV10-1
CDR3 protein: CASSESIEQYF
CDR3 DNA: TGCGCCAGCAGTGAGTCGATCGAGCAGTACTTC

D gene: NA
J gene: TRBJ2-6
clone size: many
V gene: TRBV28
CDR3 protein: CASSFPRANVLTF
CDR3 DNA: TGTGCCAGCAGTTTCCCCCGGGCCAACGTCCTGACTTTC

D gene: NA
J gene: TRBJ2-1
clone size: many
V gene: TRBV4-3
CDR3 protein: CASSPRGRGYNEQFF
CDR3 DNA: TGCGCCAGCAGCCCCCGGGGACGGGGTTACAATGAGCAGTTCTTC

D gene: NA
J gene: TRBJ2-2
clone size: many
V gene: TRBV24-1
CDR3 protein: CATSDRTPHTGELFF
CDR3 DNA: TGTGCCACCAGTGACCGGACCCCGCACACCGGGGAGCTGTTTTTT

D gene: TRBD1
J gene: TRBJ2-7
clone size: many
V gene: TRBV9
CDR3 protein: CASSVGGTGLSYEQYF
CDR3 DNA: TGTGCCAGCAGCGTAGGCGGGACAGGGTTGTCCTACGAGCAGTACTTC

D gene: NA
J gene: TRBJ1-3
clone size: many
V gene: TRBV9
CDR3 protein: CASSVDMGGRGNTIYF
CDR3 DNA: TGTGCCAGCAGCGTAGACATGGGGGGCCGTGGAAACACCATATATTTT

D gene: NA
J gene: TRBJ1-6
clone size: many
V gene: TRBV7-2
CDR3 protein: CASSFEGAGNSPLHF
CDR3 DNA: TGTGCCAGCAGCTTCGAAGGCGCAGGGAATTCACCCCTCCACTTT

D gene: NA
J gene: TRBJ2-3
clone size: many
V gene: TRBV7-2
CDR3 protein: CASSPFGVHTDTQYF
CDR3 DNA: TGTGCCAGCAGCCCATTCGGGGTCCACACAGATACGCAGTATTTT

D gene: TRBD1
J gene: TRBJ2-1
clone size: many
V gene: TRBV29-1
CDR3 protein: CSVRGQGTYEQFF
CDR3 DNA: TGCAGCGTTCGCGGACAGGGAACCTATGAGCAGTTCTTC

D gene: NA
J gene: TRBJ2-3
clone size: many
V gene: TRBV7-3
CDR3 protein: CASSPSPAATDTQYF
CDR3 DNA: TGTGCCAGCAGCCCTTCCCCAGCGGCCACAGATACGCAGTATTTT

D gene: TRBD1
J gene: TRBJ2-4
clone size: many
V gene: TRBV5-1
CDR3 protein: CASSRGQGPNIQYF
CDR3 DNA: TGCGCCAGCAGCCGTGGACAGGGTCCAAACATTCAGTACTTC

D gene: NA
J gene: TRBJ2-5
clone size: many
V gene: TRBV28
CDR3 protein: CASSGGLPETQYF
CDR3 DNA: TGTGCCAGCAGTGGGGGGTTACCAGAGACCCAGTACTTC

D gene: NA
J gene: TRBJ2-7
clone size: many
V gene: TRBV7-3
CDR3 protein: CASSLTNVGTPKDYEQYF
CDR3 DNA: TGTGCCAGCAGCTTAACGAACGTCGGGACACCCAAGGATTACGAGCAGTACTTC

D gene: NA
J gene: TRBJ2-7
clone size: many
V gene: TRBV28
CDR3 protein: CASSPHLGLDYEQYF
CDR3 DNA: TGTGCCAGCAGTCCGCACCTAGGGCTGGACTACGAGCAGTACTTC

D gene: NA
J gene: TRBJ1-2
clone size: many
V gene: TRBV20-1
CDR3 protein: CSASGGGYTF
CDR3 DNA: TGCAGTGCTAGCGGTGGAGGCTACACCTTC

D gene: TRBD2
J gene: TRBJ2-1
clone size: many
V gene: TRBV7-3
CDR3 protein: CASSLTSGGIDEQFF
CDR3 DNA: TGTGCCAGCAGCTTAACTAGCGGGGGAATCGATGAGCAGTTCTTC

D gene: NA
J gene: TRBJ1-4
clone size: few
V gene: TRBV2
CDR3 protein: CASSKDRTTNEKLFF
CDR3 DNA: TGTGCCAGCAGTAAAGACAGAACAACTAATGAAAAACTGTTTTTT

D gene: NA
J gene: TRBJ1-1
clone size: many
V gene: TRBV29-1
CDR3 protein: CSVGRVNTEAFF
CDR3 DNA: TGCAGCGTTGGACGAGTGAACACTGAAGCTTTCTTT

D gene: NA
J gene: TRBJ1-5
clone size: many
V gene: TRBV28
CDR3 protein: CASSLLGRSNQPQHF
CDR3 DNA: TGTGCCAGCAGTTTGCTTGGGCGGAGCAATCAGCCCCAGCATTTT

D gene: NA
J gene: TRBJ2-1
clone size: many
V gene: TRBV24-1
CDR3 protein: CATSVNNRFHEQFF
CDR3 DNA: TGTGCCACCAGTGTCAATAACCGGTTCCATGAGCAGTTCTTC

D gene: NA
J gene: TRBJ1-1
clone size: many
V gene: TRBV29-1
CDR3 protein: CSAQRIGVNTEAFF
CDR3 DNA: TGCAGCGCCCAGAGGATAGGGGTGAACACTGAAGCTTTCTTT

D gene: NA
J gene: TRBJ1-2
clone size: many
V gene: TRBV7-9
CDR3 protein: CASLPLQEIFGGYTF
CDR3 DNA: TGTGCCAGCTTACCGCTACAGGAGATCTTCGGGGGCTACACCTTC

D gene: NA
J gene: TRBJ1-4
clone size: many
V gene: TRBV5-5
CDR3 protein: CASSPRTGHNEKLFF
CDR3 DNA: TGTGCCAGCAGCCCTCGGACGGGCCATAATGAAAAACTGTTTTTT

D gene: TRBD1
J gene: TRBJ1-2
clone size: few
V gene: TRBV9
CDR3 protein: CASSPGGAGGYTF
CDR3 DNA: TGTGCCAGCAGCCCAGGGGGGGCGGGCGGCTACACCTTC

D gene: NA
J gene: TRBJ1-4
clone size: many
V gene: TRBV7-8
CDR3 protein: CASSLVVREKLFF
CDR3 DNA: TGTGCCAGCAGCTTAGTGGTTCGGGAAAAACTGTTTTTT

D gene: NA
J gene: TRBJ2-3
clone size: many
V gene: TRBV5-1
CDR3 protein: CASSPPGREVTDTQYF
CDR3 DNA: TGCGCCAGCAGCCCCCCGGGCAGGGAGGTTACAGATACGCAGTATTTT